This TCR beta chain was documented in a study of Ad26.COV2.S vaccination and SARS-CoV-2 variants. Study details: The authors gave Ad26.COV2.S intramuscularly, either once or twice 56 days apart.

Regarding treatment: some 19 received Ad26.COV2.S at low or high dose, single or two shots; about 5 received placebo; per-sample allocation not given. Sample collection was performed on day 63 after the first vaccine or placebo injection. Sequenced by immunoSEQ multiplex PCR; TCRdb stores in-frame clones only, minus some. The repertoire holds 440,000 or so clones, about 90% seen once, with around 4.2% in the top ten. Germline CDR1 is LNHNV and CDR2 is YYDKDF (reference sequence). The CDR3 runs to 16 residues. V lost 5 bases and J 0 bases, leaving 14 bases between the germline ends. The sample consisted of peripheral blood, taken in a trial of Ad26.COV2.S vaccine versus placebo. This sequence joins TRBV15 and TRBJ2-1; D is undetermined. This TCR was recovered from a person between 18 and 60 years old who received the Ad26.COV2.S COVID-19 vaccine or a placebo. Here the CDR3 reads CATSRNHPSSYNEQFF. The CDR3 nucleotides are TGTGCCACCAGCCGAAACCACCCGAGCTCCTACAATGAGCAGTTCTTC.